A single sample gave rise to the 15 T cell receptor beta chains below, sequenced in a study of blood T cell repertoires in COVID-19 (dated by TCRdb to the early 2020s). Library construction relied on the immunoSEQ multiplex PCR assay. TCRdb's version of the immuneACCESS table is confined to in-frame rearrangements and falls short of the full clone set. An unresolved V gene accounts for under half of the shortfall where checked; the remainder is of unknown origin. The sample records approximately 180,000 clones, under 85% of which are singletons. The ten largest clones take up around 9.8% of the sample. The specimen was peripheral blood. The receptors were gathered from a woman older than 75 with acute or convalescent COVID-19.

The chain recombines TRBV7-2 with TRBJ2-7; 8 bases fit TRBD2. CDR1 and CDR2 (germline): SGHTA, FQGNSA. Trimming removed 8 bases from V and 6 bases from J; junction bases left unmatched: 9. The CDR3 loop spans 13 amino acids. CDR3 residues: CASGRDGGAEQYF. In nucleotides, the CDR3 is TGTGCCAGCGGGCGTGACGGGGGGGCCGAGCAGTACTTC.

The chain employs TRBV5-1 and TRBJ2-3, with 9 bases that match TRBD2. The germline CDR1 and CDR2 sequences are SGHRS and YFSETQ. J gave up 3 bases and V 0 bases, and 8 bases lay outside the gene matches. The CDR3 consists of 17 residues. Here the CDR3 DNA reads TGCGCCAGCAGCTTGGGAATGCGACTAGCGGTGACAGATACGCAGTATTTT. Protein: CASSLGMRLAVTDTQYF.

This clone was detected only once. V gene TRBV5-5 combines with J gene TRBJ1-6; TRBD1 might be the D (5 bases). This CDR3 has 13 amino acids. The V gene lost 1 base and the J gene lost 14 bases, with 13 bases spanning the gap. Germline-derived CDR1 and CDR2 are SGHKS and YYEKEE (reference sequence). The CDR3 DNA sequence: TGTGCCAGCAGCTTGCGTGGGGCCTCCACCCTCCACTTT. It translates to CASSLRGASTLHF. The full variable domain, rest sourced from reference TRBV5-5 and TRBJ1-6, is DAGVTQSPTHLIKTRGQQVTLRCSPISGHKSVSWYQQVLGQGPQFIFQYYEKEERGRGNFPDRFSARQFPNYSSELNVNALLLGDSALYLCASSLRGASTLHFGNGTRLTVT.

The J gene is TRBJ1-2, the V gene TRBV3-1 (or the pseudogene TRBV3-2); unclear D gene. V lost 1 base and J 12 bases, leaving 12 bases between the germline ends. Germline V lookup: CDR1 LGHDT, CDR2 YNNKEL (reference sequence). The CDR3 has 12 amino acids. The CDR3 nucleotides are TGTGCCAGCAGCCAAGGTATTCGGGTACACACCTTC. Its translation is CASSQGIRVHTF.

The chain has TRBV24-1 and TRBJ2-1; 10 nucleotides match TRBD1. The CDR3 is 18 amino acids. The V and J ends lost 4 bases and 4 bases, in that order; junction bases with no gene match: 12. Germline V CDR1 and CDR2: KGHDR, SFDVKD. The chain's CDR3 is CATSDPGTGALLYNEQFF. The DNA for the CDR3 is TGTGCCACCAGTGACCCCGGGACAGGGGCCCTCCTTTACAATGAGCAGTTCTTC.

This clone was observed a handful of times. This rearrangement joins TRBV6-2 or TRBV6-3 to TRBJ2-1; TRBD2 agrees at 13 bases. CDR1 is MNHEY, CDR2 SVGEGT, per germline. J lost 4 bases, V lost 5 bases, and 11 bases had no gene match. The CDR3 covers 18 residues. The CDR3 loop reads CASSPLAGGLRSYNEQFF. The CDR3 bases are TGTGCCAGCAGTCCACTAGCGGGGGGGCTTCGGTCGTACAATGAGCAGTTCTTC.

The chain links TRBV4-1 to TRBJ1-4; a possible D gene is TRBD1 (6 bases). Looked up from germline, CDR1 is MGHRA and CDR2 is YSYEKL. Trimming pared 2 bases from V and 10 bases from J, leaving 14 bases between. The CDR3 contains 14 residues. The DNA for the CDR3 is TGCGCCAGCAGCCAAACAGGGTCTGGAGTAAAACTGTTTTTT. Amino acids: CASSQTGSGVKLFF.

V and J are TRBV7-2 and TRBJ1-5; TRBD1 agrees at 9 bases. The CDR3 has 16 amino acids. CDR1 is SGHTA and CDR2 is FQGNSA in the germline V gene. The V and J ends lost 1 base and 6 bases, in that order; junction bases with no gene match: 7. DNA for the CDR3: TGTGCCAGCAGCTTAGTACAGGGACAGGGAGGTCAGCCCCAGCATTTT. As protein: CASSLVQGQGGQPQHF.

This chain uses TRBV5-8 with TRBJ1-5, with 7 bases fitting TRBD1. The CDR3 is 14 residues long. The germline CDR1 and CDR2 sequences are SGHTS and YDEGEE. Trimming at V came to 4 bases and at J to 3 bases, leaving 4 bases not matched to a gene. CDR3 residues: CASSKGQPNQPQHF. Here the CDR3 DNA reads TGTGCCAGCAGCAAGGGACAGCCCAATCAGCCCCAGCATTTT.

This sequence joins TRBV6-6 and TRBJ1-5; TRBD1 aligns across 7 bases. The germline gives CDR1 MNHNY, CDR2 SVGAGI (reference sequence). Germline trimming cut 6 bases from V and 3 bases from J; bases unmatched to any gene: 11. The CDR3 consists of 16 residues. The CDR3 protein is CASSSQTGSANQPQHF. Here the CDR3 DNA reads TGTGCCAGCAGCTCCCAGACAGGGAGTGCCAATCAGCCCCAGCATTTT.

V gene TRBV4-2 combines with J gene TRBJ2-7, with 13 bases identical to TRBD2. V shed 1 base and J 5 bases; nucleotides not matched to a gene: 11. The germline V gene encodes CDR1 LGHNA and CDR2 YNFKEQ. This CDR3 has 18 amino acids. The CDR3 sequence: CASSQVATSGRNRDEQYF. CDR3 DNA sequence: TGTGCCAGCAGCCAAGTGGCGACTAGCGGGAGGAATAGAGACGAGCAGTACTTC.

V and J are TRBV7-2 and TRBJ2-5; the match to TRBD2 covers 8 bases. This CDR3 has 16 amino acids. Germline V CDR1 and CDR2: SGHTA, FQGNSA. V was clipped by 5 bases and J by 5 bases; unmatched bases: 13. CDR3 region: CASSPSPGLDGETQYF. The CDR3 bases are TGTGCCAGCAGCCCCTCACCGGGACTAGACGGGGAGACCCAGTACTTC.

V usage is TRBV19 and J usage is TRBJ2-1, with TRBD2 identical over 10 bases. The germline V gene encodes CDR1 LNHDA and CDR2 SQIVND (reference sequence). CDR3 size: 15 residues. V was pared by 4 bases and J by 4 bases, with 4 bases of the junction left unmatched. This CDR3 is CASSTGGLAYNEQFF. CDR3 in DNA: TGTGCCAGTAGTACCGGGGGACTAGCGTACAATGAGCAGTTCTTC.

This chain joins TRBV6-6 and TRBJ2-5, with D unresolved. The length of the CDR3 is 12 residues. The V gene's germline CDR1 is MNHNY and CDR2 SVGAGI (reference sequence). The V and J ends lost 8 bases and 5 bases respectively, with 12 bases between them. The CDR3: CASEGVAETQYF. CDR3 coding DNA: TGTGCCAGCGAAGGAGTGGCGGAGACCCAGTACTTC.

This clone was recorded only once. The chain is built from TRBV29-1 and TRBJ2-2; perhaps TRBD2 as D (5 bases). Germline CDR1 SQVTM, CDR2 ANQGSEA. The length of the CDR3 is 15 residues. Trimming stripped 6 bases from V and 3 bases from J, with 17 bases between. The CDR3 region is CSVWTPYGDTGELFF. The DNA of the CDR3 is TGCAGCGTCTGGACTCCCTACGGTGACACCGGGGAGCTGTTTTTT.